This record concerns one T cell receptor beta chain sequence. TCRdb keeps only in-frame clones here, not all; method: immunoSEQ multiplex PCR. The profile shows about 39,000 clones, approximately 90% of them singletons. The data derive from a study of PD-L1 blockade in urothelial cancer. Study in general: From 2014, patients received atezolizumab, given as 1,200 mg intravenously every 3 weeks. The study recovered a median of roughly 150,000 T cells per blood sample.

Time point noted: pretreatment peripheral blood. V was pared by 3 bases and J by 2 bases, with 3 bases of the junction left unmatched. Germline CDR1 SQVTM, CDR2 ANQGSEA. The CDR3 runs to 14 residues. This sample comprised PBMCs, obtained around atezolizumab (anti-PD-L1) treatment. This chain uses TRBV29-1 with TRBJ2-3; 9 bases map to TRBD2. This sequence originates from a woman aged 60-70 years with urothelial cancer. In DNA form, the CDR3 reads TGCAGCGTTGATAGGACTAGCGCCACAGATACGCAGTATTTT. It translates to CSVDRTSATDTQYF.